The TCR beta chain under discussion was sequenced for a study of T cell repertoires in ileal Crohn's disease. The wider study: All patients had surgery for stricturing (around 60%) or penetrating (around 40%) disease.

Per the germline V gene, CDR1 is SGHDT and CDR2 is YYEEEE. The CDR3 length is 19 residues. Losses at the gene ends were 6 bases for V and 5 bases for J; bases not matched to a gene: 21. The time point was: neoterminal ileum biopsy at postoperative endoscopy, about 6 months after surgery. Patients were adults with ileal or ileocolonic Crohn's disease needing resection. This clone was detected only a few times. What it recognizes is unknown. Per sample, approximately 550 nanograms of biopsy DNA were TCRB immunosequenced. Sequencing was performed with immunoSEQ multiplex PCR; in TCRdb, only in-frame clones are kept and a portion is missing. The table shows about 11,000 clones, with about 80% occurring only once. General study points: Active smokers at surgery had more clonal expansions than non-smokers.

The sequencing input was ileal tissue. The J gene is TRBJ2-3, the V gene TRBV5-6; 10 nucleotides match TRBD2. The clonotype comes from an adult with Crohn's disease. The CDR3 sequence: CASIQISGAGGLYGDTQYF. The CDR3 coding sequence is TGTGCCAGCATTCAAATCTCAGGAGCGGGGGGGCTGTATGGAGATACGCAGTATTTT.